This TCR beta chain was profiled in a study of T cell clones after liver transplantation. The protocol was immunoSEQ multiplex PCR, while the TCRdb copy is restricted to in-frame clones and leaves out a portion. The data hold tens of thousands of clones, with less than 90% observed a single time. This CDR3 spans 14 amino acids. Germline V gene sequence: CDR1 SNHLY, CDR2 FYNNEI. Trimming removed 5 bases at V and 3 bases at J, with 12 bases between. This chain connects TRBV2 to TRBJ2-3; D perhaps matches TRBD2 (5 bases). This specimen consisted of CD4+ T cells from blood, obtained at the 22-month timepoint. This TCR came from a human patient who received a liver transplant. Some T cells may arise from the graft donor. This CDR3 reads CASSLPSGTDTQYF. The CDR3 DNA sequence: TGTGCCAGCAGTCTCCCATCGGGGACAGATACGCAGTATTTT.